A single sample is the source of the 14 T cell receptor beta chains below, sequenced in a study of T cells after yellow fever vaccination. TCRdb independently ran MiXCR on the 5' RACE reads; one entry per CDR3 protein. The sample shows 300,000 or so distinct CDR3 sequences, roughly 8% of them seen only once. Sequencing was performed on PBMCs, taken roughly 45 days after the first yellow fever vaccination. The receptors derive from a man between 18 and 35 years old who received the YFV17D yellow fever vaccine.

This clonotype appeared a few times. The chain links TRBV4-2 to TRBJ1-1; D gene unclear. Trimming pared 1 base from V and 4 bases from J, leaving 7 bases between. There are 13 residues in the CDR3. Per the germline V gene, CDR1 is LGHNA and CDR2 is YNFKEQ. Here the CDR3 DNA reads TGTGCCAGCAGCCAAGGAGTCGCCACTGAAGCTTTCTTT. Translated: CASSQGVATEAFF.

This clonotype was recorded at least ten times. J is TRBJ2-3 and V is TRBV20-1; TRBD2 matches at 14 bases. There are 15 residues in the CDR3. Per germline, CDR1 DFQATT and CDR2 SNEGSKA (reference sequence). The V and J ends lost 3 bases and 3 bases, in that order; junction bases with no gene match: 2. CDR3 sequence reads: CSARGLAGATDTQYF. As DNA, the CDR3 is TGCAGTGCTAGGGGACTAGCGGGGGCGACAGATACGCAGTATTTT.

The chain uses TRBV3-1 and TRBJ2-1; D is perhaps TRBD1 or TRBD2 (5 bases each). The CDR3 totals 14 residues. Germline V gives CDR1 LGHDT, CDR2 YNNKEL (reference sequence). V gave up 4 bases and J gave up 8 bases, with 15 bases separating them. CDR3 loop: CASSPRVLGDEQFF. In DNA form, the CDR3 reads TGTGCCAGCAGCCCACGGGTCTTGGGGGATGAGCAGTTCTTC.

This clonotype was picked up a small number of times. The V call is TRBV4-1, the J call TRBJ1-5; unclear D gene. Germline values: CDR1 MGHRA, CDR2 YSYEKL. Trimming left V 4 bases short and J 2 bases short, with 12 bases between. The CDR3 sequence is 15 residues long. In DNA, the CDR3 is TGCGCCAGCAGCCGCGTGGAATTCGGCAATCAGCCCCAGCATTTT. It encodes CASSRVEFGNQPQHF.

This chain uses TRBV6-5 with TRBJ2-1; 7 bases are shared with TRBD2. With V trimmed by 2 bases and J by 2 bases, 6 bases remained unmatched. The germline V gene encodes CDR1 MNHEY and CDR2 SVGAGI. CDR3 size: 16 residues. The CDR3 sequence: CASSYISGGPYNEQFF. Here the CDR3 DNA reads TGTGCCAGCAGTTACATTTCGGGGGGACCCTACAATGAGCAGTTCTTC.

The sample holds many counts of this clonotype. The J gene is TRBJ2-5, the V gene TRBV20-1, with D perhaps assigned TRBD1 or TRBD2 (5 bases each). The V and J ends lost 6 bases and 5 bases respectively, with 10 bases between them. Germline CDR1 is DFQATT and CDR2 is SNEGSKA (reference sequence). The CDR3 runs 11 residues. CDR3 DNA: TGCAGTGCGGGGGTGAGGGAGACCCAGTACTTC. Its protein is CSAGVRETQYF.

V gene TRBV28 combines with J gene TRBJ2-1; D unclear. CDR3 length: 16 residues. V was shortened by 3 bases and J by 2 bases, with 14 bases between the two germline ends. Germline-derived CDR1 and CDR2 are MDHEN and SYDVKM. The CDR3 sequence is CASSFLGRTTYNEQFF. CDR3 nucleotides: TGTGCCAGCAGTTTCCTTGGCAGGACCACCTACAATGAGCAGTTCTTC.

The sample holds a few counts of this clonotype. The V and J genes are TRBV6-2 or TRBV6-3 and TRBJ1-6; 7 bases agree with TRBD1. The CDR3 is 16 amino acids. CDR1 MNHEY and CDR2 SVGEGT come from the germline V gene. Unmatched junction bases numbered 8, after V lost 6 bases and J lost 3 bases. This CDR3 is CASSSDRHHYNSPLHF. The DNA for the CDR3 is TGTGCCAGCAGCTCGGACAGGCATCACTATAATTCACCCCTCCACTTT.

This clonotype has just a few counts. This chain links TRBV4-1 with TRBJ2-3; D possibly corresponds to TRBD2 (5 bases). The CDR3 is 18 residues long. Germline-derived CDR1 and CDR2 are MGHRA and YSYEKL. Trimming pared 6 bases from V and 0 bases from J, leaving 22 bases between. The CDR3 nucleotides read TGCGCCAGCAGGCCCCTGCGCGGGTTAAAGGCTAGCACAGATACGCAGTATTTT. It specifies CASRPLRGLKASTDTQYF.

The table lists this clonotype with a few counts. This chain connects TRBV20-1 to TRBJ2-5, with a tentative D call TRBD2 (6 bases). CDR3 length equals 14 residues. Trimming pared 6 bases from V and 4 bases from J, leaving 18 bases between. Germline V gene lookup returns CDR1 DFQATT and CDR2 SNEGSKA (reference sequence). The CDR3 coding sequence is TGCAGTGCCAGTGCGGGAAGGGCTGGAGAGACCCAGTACTTC. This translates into CSASAGRAGETQYF.

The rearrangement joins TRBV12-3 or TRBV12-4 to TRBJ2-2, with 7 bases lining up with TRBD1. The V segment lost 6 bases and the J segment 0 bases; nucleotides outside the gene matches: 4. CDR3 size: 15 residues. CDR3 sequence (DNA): TGTGCCAGCAGGGCCGGGACAGCGAACACCGGGGAGCTGTTTTTT. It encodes CASRAGTANTGELFF.

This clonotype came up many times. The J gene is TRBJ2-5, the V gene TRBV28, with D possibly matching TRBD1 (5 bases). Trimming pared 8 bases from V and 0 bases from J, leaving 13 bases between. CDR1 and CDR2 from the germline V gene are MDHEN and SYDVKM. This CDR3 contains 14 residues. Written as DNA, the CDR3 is TGTGCCAGCGGTATCCGGACATACCAAGAGACCCAGTACTTC. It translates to CASGIRTYQETQYF. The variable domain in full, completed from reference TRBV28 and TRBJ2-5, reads DVKVTQSSRYLVKRTGEKVFLECVQDMDHENMFWYRQDPGLGLRLIYFSYDVKMKEKGDIPEGYSVSREKKERFSLILESASTNQTSMYLCASGIRTYQETQYFGPGTRLLVL.

The CDR3: CASSPVSRVAEAFF. As DNA, the CDR3 is TGTGCCAGCAGCCCAGTGTCTAGGGTCGCTGAAGCTTTCTTT. The V call is TRBV7-8, the J call TRBJ1-1; D uncertain. Trimming cost V 5 bases and J 6 bases, with 16 bases left between them. Germline assignment: CDR1 SGHVS and CDR2 FQNEAQ. The CDR3 runs to 14 residues. Filled out from reference TRBV7-8 and TRBJ1-1, the complete variable domain reads GAGVSQSPRYKVAKRGQDVALRCDPISGHVSLFWYQQALGQGPEFLTYFQNEAQLDKSGLPSDRFFAERPEGSVSTLKIQRTQQEDSAVYLCASSPVSRVAEAFFGQGTRLTVV.

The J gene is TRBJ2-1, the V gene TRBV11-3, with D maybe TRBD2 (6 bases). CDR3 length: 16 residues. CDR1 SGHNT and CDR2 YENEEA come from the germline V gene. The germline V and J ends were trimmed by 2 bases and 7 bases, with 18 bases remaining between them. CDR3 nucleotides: TGTGCCAGCAGCTTACGTTTCGGGGGTGGTTTGAATGAGCAGTTCTTC. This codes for CASSLRFGGGLNEQFF.